Included here is one T cell receptor (beta chain) sequence, with context. This clonotype turned up a few times. The specificity of this receptor is unknown. Per-nucleotide qualities are absent, and no much larger clonotype sits a single base away. Library preparation employed 5' RACE. This sample was sequenced with an Illumina HiSeq 2500. The second PCR ran for about 6 to 12 cycles and used a J-beta primer mix along with a sample-barcoded 5' primer. A template-switch 5' adaptor carrying 12 random nucleotides introduced a unique molecular identifier onto each TCR beta cDNA molecule. At least 2.5 million CDR3-containing paired-end reads were obtained from each sample. The Mint cDNA synthesis kit, primed by a TRBC-specific oligonucleotide, was used to synthesize first-strand cDNA from all RNA. Following uracil-DNA glycosylase treatment, all cDNA underwent a first 18-cycle PCR with the universal primers M1SS and BC2_uni_R. The original pipeline was this. For normalization, 1 million high-quality reads were randomly selected from each sample, with every read carrying a distinct molecular identifier. Reads with shared molecular identifiers were discarded instead of being binned into consensus sequences. MiTCR, run with a Q25 quality threshold and the strictest error-elimination algorithm, handled CDR3 identification, clonotype clustering and error correction. A nonparametric unseen species model with Euler transformation was used to estimate lower-bound total TCR beta diversity. TCRdb itself trimmed the public reads at Q25 with fastp, ran MiXCR and retained productive beta chains. Under each unique CDR3 protein, matching rows form one entry showing the most common genes and DNA. Clone size and V and J calls follow TCRdb, not the original study. The sample table shows around 1,700,000 distinct CDR3 sequences, and roughly 27% are seen once. The ten largest clones represent about 8% of the sample.

The data were taken from a study of blood T cells in healthy people across ages (dated by TCRdb to the mid-2010s). About the full investigation: In model experiments, roughly one uniquely barcoded TCR beta cDNA molecule per two T cells was captured by template switching. The donors were split into four age groups: young (average around 15 years), middle-aged (39), aged (more than 60) and long-lived (82). Donors of different ages were randomly distributed across sequencing lanes to avoid experimental bias. Age-related changes in TCR beta repertoire diversity were measured in the study by deep sequencing normalized with unique cDNA molecular identifiers. For two donors (one aged 18 to 30 and one aged 80 or older), the study analyzed two additional independent replicas of 1 million unique cDNA reads from the same blood draw. Results the study describes overall, beyond this receptor: Because the CMV infection status of the donors was unknown, age-related changes in expanded clonotypes may potentially have been confounded. Because profiling used bulk unsorted PBMCs, naive and antigen-experienced compartments could not be compared conclusively. Compared with the aged group, the long-lived group had more naive CD4+ T cells, fewer expanded clones and increased TCR diversity, suggesting age selection. The percentage of naive T cells measured by flow cytometry correlated strongly with observed TCR beta diversity. As age increased, observed TCR beta diversity per million T cells dropped in a roughly linear way, and a significant reduction was already evident by age 40. Total diversity estimates from one million sequenced T cells were considered lower bounds and underestimates.

The CDR3 has 13 amino acids, counting the end cysteine and phenylalanine. Only CDR3 DNA is held: 39 bases, read in frame from base 1. The germline V gene (reference sequence) yields LNHDA for CDR1 and SQIVND for CDR2. V is cut back by 6 bases and J by 4 bases, with 4 bases in the junction unmatched. Systemically healthy Caucasian individuals from Russia, around 39 in total and aged about 6 to 100 years, were included as donors. Approximately 10 milliliters of peripheral blood were collected from each donor into EDTA-treated Vacutainer tubes. Ficoll-Paque density-gradient centrifugation was used to isolate PBMCs, with at least 6.5 million per sample. Trizol reagent was used to extract total RNA from PBMCs, with at least 5.5 micrograms per sample. For every donor, an aliquot of PBMCs went through flow cytometry to measure the percentages of naive CD45RAhigh/CD27high T cells.

The clonotype originates from a woman in her 30s in good health. The sample was blood. The rearranged chain carries TRBV19 and TRBJ2-3; TRBD2 lines up with 7 middle nucleotides. The CDR3 protein is CASRWAGADTQYF. The bases read TGTGCCAGTAGGTGGGCGGGGGCAGATACGCAGTATTTT.